The 29 T cell receptor beta chains below come from one sample, sequenced in a study of memory CD4+ T cells and cytomegalovirus serostatus. Single viable CD3+CD4+CD8-CD45RO+ cells were sorted as the memory CD4+ T cells. Generated by immunoSEQ multiplex PCR, the TCRdb table keeps only in-frame clones and is missing some. Here the sample spans tens of thousands of clones, approximately 80% being singletons. The sample taken for sequencing was memory CD4+ T cells from blood. The source of these receptors is an adult in good health and CMV-seropositive.

The chain recombines TRBV23-1 with TRBJ1-4; 9 nucleotides agree with TRBD1. TRBV23-1 is placed among ORFs of uncertain function. The CDR3 extends over 12 amino acids. The V and J ends lost 7 bases and 11 bases, in that order; junction bases with no gene match: 5. The CDR3 protein is CASNTGGGKLFF. The CDR3 coding sequence is TGCGCCAGCAATACAGGGGGCGGGAAACTGTTTTTT.

A note on this clone: The junction departs from germline at one end; a sequencing error may be responsible. The chain carries TRBV20-1 and TRBJ2-7; 7 bases agree with TRBD1. The CDR3 is 11 residues long. Germline V gene lookup returns CDR1 DFQATT and CDR2 SNEGSKA (reference sequence). The CDR3: CSAPTSGTEHF. The DNA for the CDR3 is TGCAGTGCTCCAACCTCCGGGACAGAGCACTTC.

The V gene is TRBV5-1, the J gene TRBJ2-5; 10 bases are shared with TRBD2. Losses at the gene ends were 3 bases for V and 5 bases for J; bases not matched to a gene: 7. This CDR3 region has 15 residues. Germline V gene sequence: CDR1 SGHRS, CDR2 YFSETQ. This CDR3 reads CASSSNSGGMETQYF. The CDR3 nucleotides read TGCGCCAGCAGCTCAAATAGCGGGGGGATGGAGACCCAGTACTTC.

J is TRBJ1-5 and V is TRBV2; 8 bases match TRBD1. The V gene's germline CDR1 is SNHLY and CDR2 FYNNEI. The CDR3 runs 16 residues. J was trimmed by 0 bases and V by 3 bases; bases with no gene match: 4. CDR3 sequence: CASSEDRALSNQPQHF. The DNA for the CDR3 is TGTGCCAGCAGTGAGGACAGGGCTCTTAGCAATCAGCCCCAGCATTTT. The whole variable domain, remainder taken from reference TRBV2 and TRBJ1-5, is EPEVTQTPSHQVTQMGQEVILRCVPISNHLYFYWYRQILGQKVEFLVSFYNNEISEKSEIFDDQFSVERPDGSNFTLKIRSTKLEDSAMYFCASSEDRALSNQPQHFGDGTRLSIL.

V is TRBV4-1 and J is TRBJ2-1, with D maybe TRBD2 (5 bases). Germline-derived CDR1 and CDR2 are MGHRA and YSYEKL. The ends were cut back, 1 base at V and 5 bases at J, with 18 bases in the middle. The CDR3 has 17 residues. For the CDR3, the DNA is TGCGCCAGCAGCCAAGGGCGGGCCAAAAATCAGGACAATGAGCAGTTCTTC. It specifies CASSQGRAKNQDNEQFF.

This chain uses TRBV10-3 with TRBJ1-2; TRBD1 is a possible D gene (6 bases). Germline V lookup: CDR1 ENHRY, CDR2 SYGVKD. There are 13 residues in the CDR3. Trimming pared 6 bases from V and 4 bases from J, leaving 12 bases between. The CDR3 here is CAIRGDMSYGYTF. The CDR3 DNA reads as TGTGCCATCAGAGGGGACATGAGCTATGGCTACACCTTC.

The genes are TRBV30 and TRBJ1-5; D gene uncertain. The CDR3 is 13 residues long. V lost 0 bases and J lost 5, with 8 bases in between. The germline V gene encodes CDR1 GTSNPN and CDR2 SVGIG (reference sequence). The CDR3: CAWSVNADQPQHF. The CDR3 bases are TGTGCCTGGAGTGTCAATGCAGATCAGCCCCAGCATTTT.

The chain joins TRBV14 to TRBJ1-1; D possibly corresponds to TRBD1 (5 bases). Germline lookup yields CDR1 SGHDN and CDR2 FVKESK. The CDR3 loop spans 15 amino acids. V lost 3 bases, J lost 5 bases, and 16 bases lay in between. As DNA, the CDR3 is TGTGCCAGCAGCCAGAACCAGGGACTGGTGACTGAAGCTTTCTTT. It translates to CASSQNQGLVTEAFF. Complete variable domain (other parts from reference TRBV14 and TRBJ1-1): EAGVTQFPSHSVIEKGQTVTLRCDPISGHDNLYWYRRVMGKEIKFLLHFVKESKQDESGMPNNRFLAERTGGTYSTLKVQPAELEDSGVYFCASSQNQGLVTEAFFGQGTRLTVV.

The CDR3 here is CASSPIPGLAGGPYEQYF. CDR3 nucleotide sequence: TGTGCCAGCAGTCCTATCCCAGGACTAGCGGGAGGGCCGTACGAGCAGTACTTC. This chain connects TRBV28 to TRBJ2-7; 15 bases map to TRBD2. The V gene's germline CDR1 is MDHEN and CDR2 SYDVKM. V shed 5 bases and J 4 bases; nucleotides not matched to a gene: 12. This CDR3 is 18 amino acids long.

The chain uses TRBV5-4 and TRBJ1-6; tentatively, D is TRBD1 (6 bases). This CDR3 spans 14 amino acids. From germline, CDR1 is SGHNT and CDR2 YYREEE (reference sequence). V dropped 7 bases and J dropped 3 bases, with 11 bases sitting between them. The CDR3 nucleotides read TGTGCCAGCTTTAACAGGGACTATAATTCACCCCTCCACTTT. Its protein product is CASFNRDYNSPLHF.

This clone was counted only a few times. The chain links TRBV7-9 to TRBJ1-2; TRBD1 might be the D (5 bases). CDR3 length: 14 residues. Germline assignment: CDR1 SEHNR and CDR2 FQNEAQ (reference sequence). The V gene lost 3 bases and the J gene lost 0 bases, with 8 bases spanning the gap. In DNA form, the CDR3 reads TGTGCCAGCAGCTTGGGGCTAGCTAACTATGGCTACACCTTC. It is translated as CASSLGLANYGYTF.

The V call is TRBV5-1, the J call TRBJ1-2; the match to TRBD1 covers 9 bases. Losses at the gene ends were 0 bases for V and 3 bases for J; bases not matched to a gene: 3. Germline V CDR1 and CDR2: SGHRS, YFSETQ. This CDR3 has 15 residues. The CDR3 DNA is TGCGCCAGCAGCTTGGGGGACAGGGTTTACTATGGCTACACCTTC. Encoded protein: CASSLGDRVYYGYTF.

The genes are TRBV6-6 and TRBJ2-5; 8 bases are a match to TRBD2. V lost 5 bases, J lost 6 bases, and 11 bases stayed unmatched. The CDR3 runs to 15 residues. Germline lookup yields CDR1 MNHNY and CDR2 SVGAGI (reference sequence). The CDR3 loop reads CASSPPGTSRQTQYF. Here the CDR3 DNA reads TGTGCCAGCAGTCCCCCAGGGACTAGTCGTCAGACCCAGTACTTC.

This clone has only a few counts. The chain recombines TRBV28 with TRBJ2-1, with TRBD2 matching over 7 bases. Per germline, CDR1 MDHEN and CDR2 SYDVKM. V lost 7 bases, J lost 2 bases, and 5 bases stayed unmatched. There are 14 residues in the CDR3. The CDR3: CASIRGEPYNEQFF. In nucleotides, the CDR3 is TGTGCCAGCATCCGGGGGGAGCCCTACAATGAGCAGTTCTTC.

This clone occurred a few times. J is TRBJ1-2 and V is TRBV9; D is ambiguous. Per the germline V gene, CDR1 is SGDLS and CDR2 is YYNGEE. Trimming took off 3 bases at V and 0 bases at J, with 3 bases between the two ends. The CDR3 is 12 residues long. The DNA of the CDR3 is TGTGCCAGCAGCGCTTCTAACTATGGCTACACCTTC. Amino acids: CASSASNYGYTF. Variable domain in full (rest from reference TRBV9 and TRBJ1-2): DSGVTQTPKHLITATGQRVTLRCSPRSGDLSVYWYQQSLDQGLQFLIQYYNGEERAKGNILERFSAQQFPDLHSELNLSSLELGDSALYFCASSASNYGYTFGSGTRLTVV.

The chain carries TRBV19 and TRBJ1-5, with 7 bases that match TRBD1. Looked up from germline, CDR1 is LNHDA and CDR2 is SQIVND (reference sequence). CDR3 length: 15 residues. V shed 5 bases, J shed 0 bases, and the junction held 4 bases outside the gene matches. The DNA of the CDR3 is TGTGCCAGTAGTCGGGCAGGGGGTAGCAATCAGCCCCAGCATTTT. Its protein product is CASSRAGGSNQPQHF. The full variable domain, in which reference TRBV19 and TRBJ1-5 provide the parts outside the CDR3, is DGGITQSPKYLFRKEGQNVTLSCEQNLNHDAMYWYRQDPGQGLRLIYYSQIVNDFQKGDIAEGYSVSREKKESFPLTVTSAQKNPTAFYLCASSRAGGSNQPQHFGDGTRLSIL.

The CDR3 DNA sequence: TGTGCCAGCAGCAAAATGGCCCAGAACACTGAAGCTTTCTTT. This sequence encodes CASSKMAQNTEAFF. The genes are TRBV7-2 and TRBJ1-1; D is unresolved. The CDR3 covers 14 residues. The germline V gene has CDR1 SGHTA and CDR2 FQGNSA. Trimming stripped 5 bases from V and 1 base from J, with 11 bases between.

V is TRBV4-1 and J is TRBJ1-5; TRBD1 agrees at 7 bases. The CDR3 is made up of 16 amino acids. The ends lost 0 bases at V and 7 bases at J; junction bases unmatched: 9. Germline values: CDR1 MGHRA, CDR2 YSYEKL. In DNA, the CDR3 is TGCGCCAGCAGCCAAGATCCGGGGCAGGGACAGCAGCCCCAGCATTTT. Its translation is CASSQDPGQGQQPQHF.

The chain couples TRBV10-1 to TRBJ2-5; D is undetermined. Per germline, CDR1 WNHNN and CDR2 SYGVQD (reference sequence). The CDR3 runs to 10 residues. V lost 9 bases to trimming and J lost 4 bases, with 6 bases between them. The CDR3 DNA is TGCGCCAGAAGAAGAGAGACCCAGTACTTC. As protein: CARRRETQYF.

Only one count was recorded for this clone. J is TRBJ2-4 and V is TRBV5-1, with 7 bases that match TRBD1. CDR1 is SGHRS, CDR2 YFSETQ, per germline. Trimming cost V 0 bases and J 5 bases; bases outside gene matches: 5. The CDR3 is made up of 15 amino acids. CDR3 sequence: CASSLDRGGENIQYF. CDR3 sequence (DNA): TGCGCCAGCAGCTTGGACAGGGGTGGAGAAAACATTCAGTACTTC.

V usage is TRBV18 and J usage is TRBJ2-7; the D gene could be TRBD1 or TRBD2 (5 bases each). Trimming shortened V by 6 bases and J by 0 bases, and 18 bases separated the two germline ends. Looked up from germline, CDR1 is KGHSH and CDR2 is LQKENI. This CDR3 is 16 amino acids long. The CDR3 is CASSSRDRVGSYEQYF. CDR3 nucleotide sequence: TGTGCCAGCTCCTCTCGGGACCGGGTCGGCTCCTACGAGCAGTACTTC.

This chain joins TRBV9 and TRBJ2-2; D remains ambiguous. This CDR3 contains 16 residues. V lost 4 bases to trimming and J lost 0 bases, with 13 bases between them. Germline assignment: CDR1 SGDLS and CDR2 YYNGEE. The CDR3 loop reads CASSPFGGANTGELFF. The DNA for the CDR3 is TGTGCCAGCAGCCCCTTTGGCGGAGCGAACACCGGGGAGCTGTTTTTT.

This chain uses TRBV10-3 with TRBJ2-7; D may correspond to TRBD1 or TRBD2 (5 bases each). V was shortened by 8 bases and J by 7 bases, with 21 bases between the two germline ends. Germline loops: CDR1 ENHRY, CDR2 SYGVKD. The CDR3 extends over 14 amino acids. The CDR3 is CAIGNRDGFGEQYF. The CDR3 region has the DNA TGTGCCATCGGTAACCGGGACGGGTTTGGGGAGCAGTACTTC.

The chain combines TRBV7-2 with TRBJ2-2; D unresolved. The V end was cut by 1 base, the J end by 3 bases, with 15 bases between. CDR3 size: 17 residues. Germline assignment: CDR1 SGHTA and CDR2 FQGNSA. The DNA for the CDR3 is TGTGCCAGCAGCTTAGAGTTTGAGGAGATCCACACCGGGGAGCTGTTTTTT. It specifies CASSLEFEEIHTGELFF.

The chain carries TRBV30 and TRBJ2-7; TRBD1 matches at 7 bases. The CDR3 totals 12 residues. V was clipped by 8 bases and J by 2 bases; unmatched bases: 6. The V gene's germline CDR1 is GTSNPN and CDR2 SVGIG (reference sequence). The CDR3, as DNA: TGTGCCCTAACAGGGGTAACCTACGAGCAGTACTTC. Translated: CALTGVTYEQYF.

The chain joins TRBV30 to TRBJ1-1; D gene unclear. This CDR3 region has 11 residues. V shed 1 base and J shed 5 bases, with 5 bases lying between them. From germline, CDR1 is GTSNPN and CDR2 SVGIG (reference sequence). CDR3 sequence: CAWSAQTEAFF. CDR3 in DNA: TGTGCCTGGAGTGCCCAGACTGAAGCTTTCTTT.

The chain links TRBV7-6 to TRBJ1-1; unclear D gene. Trimming removed 8 bases from V and 0 bases from J, with 13 bases in between. CDR1 SGHVS and CDR2 FNYEAQ come from the germline V gene. This CDR3 comprises 14 residues. The CDR3 loop is CASGILDMNTEAFF. CDR3 sequence (DNA): TGTGCCAGCGGCATTTTAGACATGAACACTGAAGCTTTCTTT.

This sequence joins TRBV4-3 and TRBJ1-1; D ambiguous. CDR1 and CDR2 (germline): LGHNA, YSLEER. Trimming left V 0 bases short and J 2 bases short, with 10 bases between. This CDR3 contains 15 residues. The CDR3 DNA follows: TGCGCCAGCAGCCAAGATAGCCGTACCAACACTGAAGCTTTCTTT. This translates into CASSQDSRTNTEAFF.

The chain carries TRBV7-8 and TRBJ2-7; D might be TRBD2 (5 bases). Between the trimmed V and J ends, which lost 4 bases and 7 bases, there was a span of 20 bases. This CDR3 is built from 15 residues. Germline CDR1 SGHVS, CDR2 FQNEAQ. CDR3 coding DNA: TGTGCCAGCAGCTCCCGCCGCCTGGCTCGGGAAGAGCAGTACTTC. Encoded protein: CASSSRRLAREEQYF. Combining the CDR3 with reference TRBV7-8 and TRBJ2-7 gives the whole variable domain GAGVSQSPRYKVAKRGQDVALRCDPISGHVSLFWYQQALGQGPEFLTYFQNEAQLDKSGLPSDRFFAERPEGSVSTLKIQRTQQEDSAVYLCASSSRRLAREEQYFGPGTRLTVT.